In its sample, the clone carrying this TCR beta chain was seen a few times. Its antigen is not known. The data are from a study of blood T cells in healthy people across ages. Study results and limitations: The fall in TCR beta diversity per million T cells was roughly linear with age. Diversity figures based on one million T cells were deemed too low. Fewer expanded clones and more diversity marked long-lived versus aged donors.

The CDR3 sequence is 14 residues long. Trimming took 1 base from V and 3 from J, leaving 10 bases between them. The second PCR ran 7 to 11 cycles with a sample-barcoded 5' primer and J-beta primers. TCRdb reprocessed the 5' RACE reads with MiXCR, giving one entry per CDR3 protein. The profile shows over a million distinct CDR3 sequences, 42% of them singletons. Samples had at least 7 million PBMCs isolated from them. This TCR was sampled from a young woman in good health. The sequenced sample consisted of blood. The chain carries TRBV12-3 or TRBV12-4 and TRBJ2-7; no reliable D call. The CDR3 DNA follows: TGTGCCAGCAGTTTAGTTAGGAACTTCTACGAGCAGTACTTC. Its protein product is CASSLVRNFYEQYF.